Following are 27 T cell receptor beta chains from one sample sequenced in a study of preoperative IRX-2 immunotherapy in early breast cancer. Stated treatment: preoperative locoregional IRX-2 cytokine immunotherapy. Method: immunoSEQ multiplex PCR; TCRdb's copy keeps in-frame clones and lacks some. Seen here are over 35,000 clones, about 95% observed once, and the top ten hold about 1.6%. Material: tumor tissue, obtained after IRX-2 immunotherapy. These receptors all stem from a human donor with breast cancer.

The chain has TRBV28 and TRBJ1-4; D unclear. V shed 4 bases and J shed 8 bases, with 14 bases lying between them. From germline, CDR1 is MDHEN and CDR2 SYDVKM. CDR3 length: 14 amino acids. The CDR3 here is CASSSPGMEEKLFF. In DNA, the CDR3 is TGTGCCAGCAGTTCGCCGGGGATGGAGGAAAAACTGTTTTTT. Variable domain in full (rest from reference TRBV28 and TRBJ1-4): DVKVTQSSRYLVKRTGEKVFLECVQDMDHENMFWYRQDPGLGLRLIYFSYDVKMKEKGDIPEGYSVSREKKERFSLILESASTNQTSMYLCASSSPGMEEKLFFGSGTQLSVL.

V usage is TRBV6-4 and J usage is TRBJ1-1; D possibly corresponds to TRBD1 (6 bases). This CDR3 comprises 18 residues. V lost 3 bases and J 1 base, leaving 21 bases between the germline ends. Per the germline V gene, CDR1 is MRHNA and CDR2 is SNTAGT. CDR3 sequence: CASSETNNLQGGNTEAFF. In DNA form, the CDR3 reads TGTGCCAGCAGTGAAACAAATAATCTACAGGGTGGGAACACTGAAGCTTTCTTT.

CDR3 DNA: TGCGCCAGCAGCCAAGGGGTGGGAGCTAGCGGGGGGGTTGAGCAGTTCTTC. It is translated as CASSQGVGASGGVEQFF. V usage is TRBV4-3 and J usage is TRBJ2-1; 12 bases are a match to TRBD2. The germline gives CDR1 LGHNA, CDR2 YSLEER. The CDR3 extends over 17 amino acids. With 1 base clipped from V and 9 bases from J, the junction kept 10 bases outside the gene matches.

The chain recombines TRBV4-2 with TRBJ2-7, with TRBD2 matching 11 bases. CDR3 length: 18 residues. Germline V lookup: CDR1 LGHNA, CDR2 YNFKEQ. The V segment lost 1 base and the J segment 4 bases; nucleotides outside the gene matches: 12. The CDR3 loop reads CASSQGTSGPLLLYEQYF. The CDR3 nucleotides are TGTGCCAGCAGCCAAGGGACTAGCGGGCCATTACTTCTTTACGAGCAGTACTTC.

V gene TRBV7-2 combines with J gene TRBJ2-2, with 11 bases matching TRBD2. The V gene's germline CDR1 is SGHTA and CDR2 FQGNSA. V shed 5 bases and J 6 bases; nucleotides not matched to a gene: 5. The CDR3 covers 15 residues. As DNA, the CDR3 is TGTGCCAGCAGCGCTCTAGCGGGGGGAGCCGGGGAGCTGTTTTTT. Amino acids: CASSALAGGAGELFF. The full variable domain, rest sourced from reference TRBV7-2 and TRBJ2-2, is GAGVSQSPSNKVTEKGKDVELRCDPISGHTALYWYRQSLGQGLEFLIYFQGNSAPDKSGLPSDRFSAERTGGSVSTLTIQRTQQEDSAVYLCASSALAGGAGELFFGEGSRLTVL.

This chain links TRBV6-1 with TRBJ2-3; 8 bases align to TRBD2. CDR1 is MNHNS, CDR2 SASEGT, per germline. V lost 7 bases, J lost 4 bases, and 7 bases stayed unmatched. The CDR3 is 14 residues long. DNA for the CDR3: TGTGCCAGCACTTACGGGGGGGCCGCAGATACGCAGTATTTT. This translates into CASTYGGAADTQYF.

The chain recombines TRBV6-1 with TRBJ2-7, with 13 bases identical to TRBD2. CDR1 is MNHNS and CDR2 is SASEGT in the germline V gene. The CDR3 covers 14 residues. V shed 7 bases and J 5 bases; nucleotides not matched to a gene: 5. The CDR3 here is CASTGLAGVNEQYF. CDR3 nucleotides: TGTGCCAGCACTGGACTAGCGGGAGTCAACGAGCAGTACTTC.

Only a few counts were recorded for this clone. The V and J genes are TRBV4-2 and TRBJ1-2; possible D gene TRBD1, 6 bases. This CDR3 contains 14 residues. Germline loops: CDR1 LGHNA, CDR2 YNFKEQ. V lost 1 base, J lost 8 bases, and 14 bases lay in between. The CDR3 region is CASSQAGQPRGYTF. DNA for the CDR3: TGTGCCAGCAGCCAAGCCGGACAGCCCAGGGGCTACACCTTC.

DNA for the CDR3: TGTGCCAGCAGCCAAGATTCTACGAGCGGGGTTTACAATGAGCAGTTCTTC. Its protein is CASSQDSTSGVYNEQFF. V usage is TRBV4-2 and J usage is TRBJ2-1; TRBD2 agrees at 7 bases. Germline V gene data show CDR1 as LGHNA and CDR2 as YNFKEQ. The J segment lost 4 bases and the V segment lost 0 bases, leaving 9 bases of the junction unmatched. The CDR3 runs to 17 residues.

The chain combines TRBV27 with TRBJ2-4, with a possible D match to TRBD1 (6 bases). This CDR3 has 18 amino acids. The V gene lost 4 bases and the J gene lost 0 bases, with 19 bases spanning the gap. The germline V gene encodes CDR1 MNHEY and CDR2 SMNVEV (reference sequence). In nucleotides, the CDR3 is TGTGCCAGCAGTTCAAGGTGGGAGACAGGTGTAGCCAAAAACATTCAGTACTTC. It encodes CASSSRWETGVAKNIQYF.

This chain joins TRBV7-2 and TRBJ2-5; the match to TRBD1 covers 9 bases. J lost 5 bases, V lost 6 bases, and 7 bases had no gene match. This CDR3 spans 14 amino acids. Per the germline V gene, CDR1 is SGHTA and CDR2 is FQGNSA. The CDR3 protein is CASRLQGAMETQYF. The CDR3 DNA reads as TGTGCCAGCAGACTACAGGGGGCAATGGAGACCCAGTACTTC. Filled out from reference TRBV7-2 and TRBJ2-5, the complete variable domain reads GAGVSQSPSNKVTEKGKDVELRCDPISGHTALYWYRQSLGQGLEFLIYFQGNSAPDKSGLPSDRFSAERTGGSVSTLTIQRTQQEDSAVYLCASRLQGAMETQYFGPGTRLLVL.

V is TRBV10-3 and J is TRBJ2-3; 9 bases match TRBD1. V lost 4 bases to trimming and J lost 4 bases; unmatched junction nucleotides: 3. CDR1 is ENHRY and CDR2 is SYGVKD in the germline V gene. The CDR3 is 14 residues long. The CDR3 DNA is TGTGCCATCAGTGTGGGGACAGGGTCAGATACGCAGTATTTT. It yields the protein CAISVGTGSDTQYF.

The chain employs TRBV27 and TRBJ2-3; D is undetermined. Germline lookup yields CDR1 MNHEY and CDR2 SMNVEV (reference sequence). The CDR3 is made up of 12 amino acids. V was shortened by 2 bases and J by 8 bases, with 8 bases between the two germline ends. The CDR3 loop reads CASSLTLGTQYF. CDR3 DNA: TGTGCCAGCAGTTTAACATTGGGTACGCAGTATTTT.

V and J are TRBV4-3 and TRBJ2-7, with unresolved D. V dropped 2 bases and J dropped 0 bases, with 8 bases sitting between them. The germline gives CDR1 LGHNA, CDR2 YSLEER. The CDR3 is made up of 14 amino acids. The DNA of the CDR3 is TGCGCCAGCAGCCAAACTGAGCTCTCCTACGAGCAGTACTTC. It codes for CASSQTELSYEQYF.

CDR3 DNA: TGTGCCAGCAGCCCGAGGACAGCTAGCTCCTACAATGAGCAGTTCTTC. This translates into CASSPRTASSYNEQFF. The J gene is TRBJ2-1, the V gene TRBV13; tentative D call: TRBD1 (6 bases). Germline CDR1 reads PRHDT; CDR2 reads FYEKMQ (reference sequence). V lost 5 bases and J lost 0, with 14 bases in between. The CDR3 is made up of 16 amino acids.

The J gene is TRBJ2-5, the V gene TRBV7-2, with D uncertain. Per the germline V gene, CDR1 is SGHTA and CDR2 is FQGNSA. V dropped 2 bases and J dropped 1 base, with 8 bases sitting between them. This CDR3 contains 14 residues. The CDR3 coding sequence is TGTGCCAGCAGCTTACTTAGTACCCAAGAGACCCAGTACTTC. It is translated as CASSLLSTQETQYF.

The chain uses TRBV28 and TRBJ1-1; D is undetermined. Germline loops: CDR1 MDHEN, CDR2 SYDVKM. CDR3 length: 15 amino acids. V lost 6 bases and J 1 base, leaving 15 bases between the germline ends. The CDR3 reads CASSPPHSRNTEAFF. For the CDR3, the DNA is TGTGCCAGCAGCCCACCCCACAGTAGGAACACTGAAGCTTTCTTT.

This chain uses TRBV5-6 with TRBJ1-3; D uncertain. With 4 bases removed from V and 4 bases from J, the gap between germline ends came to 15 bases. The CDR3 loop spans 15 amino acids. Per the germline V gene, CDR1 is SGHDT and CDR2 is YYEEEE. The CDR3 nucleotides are TGTGCCAGCAGCCTCCCGGAGTCATCGGGAAACACCATATATTTT. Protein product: CASSLPESSGNTIYF.

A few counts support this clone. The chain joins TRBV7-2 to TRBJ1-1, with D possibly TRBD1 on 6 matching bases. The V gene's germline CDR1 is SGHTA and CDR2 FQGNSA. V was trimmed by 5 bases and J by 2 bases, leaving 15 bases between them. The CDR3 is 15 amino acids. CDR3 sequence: CASSAPTGFNTEAFF. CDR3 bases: TGTGCCAGCAGCGCCCCTACAGGGTTTAACACTGAAGCTTTCTTT. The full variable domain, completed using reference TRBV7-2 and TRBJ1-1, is GAGVSQSPSNKVTEKGKDVELRCDPISGHTALYWYRQSLGQGLEFLIYFQGNSAPDKSGLPSDRFSAERTGGSVSTLTIQRTQQEDSAVYLCASSAPTGFNTEAFFGQGTRLTVV.

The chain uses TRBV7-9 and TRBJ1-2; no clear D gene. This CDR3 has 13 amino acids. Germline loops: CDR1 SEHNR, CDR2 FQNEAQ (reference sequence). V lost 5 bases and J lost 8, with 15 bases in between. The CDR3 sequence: CASSPDRRGGYTF. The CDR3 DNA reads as TGTGCCAGCAGCCCGGACCGCCGTGGAGGCTACACCTTC.

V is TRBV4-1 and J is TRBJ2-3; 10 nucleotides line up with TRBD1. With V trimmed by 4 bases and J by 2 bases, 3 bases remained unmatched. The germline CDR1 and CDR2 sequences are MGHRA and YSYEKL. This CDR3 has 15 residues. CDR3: CASSLGQGFTDTQYF. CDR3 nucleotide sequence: TGCGCCAGCAGCCTGGGACAGGGGTTCACAGATACGCAGTATTTT.

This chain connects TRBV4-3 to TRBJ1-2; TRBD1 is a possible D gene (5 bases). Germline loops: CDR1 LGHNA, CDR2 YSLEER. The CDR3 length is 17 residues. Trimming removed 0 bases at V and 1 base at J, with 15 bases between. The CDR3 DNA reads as TGCGCCAGCAGCCAAGAGGCCCCAGGGACGGGTAACTATGGCTACACCTTC. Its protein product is CASSQEAPGTGNYGYTF.

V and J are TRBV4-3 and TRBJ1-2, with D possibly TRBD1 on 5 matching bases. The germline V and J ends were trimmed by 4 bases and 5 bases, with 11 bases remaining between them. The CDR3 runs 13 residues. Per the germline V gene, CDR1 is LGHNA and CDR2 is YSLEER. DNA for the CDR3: TGCGCCAGCAGCCCTCCCGGGGGTTATGGCTACACCTTC. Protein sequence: CASSPPGGYGYTF.

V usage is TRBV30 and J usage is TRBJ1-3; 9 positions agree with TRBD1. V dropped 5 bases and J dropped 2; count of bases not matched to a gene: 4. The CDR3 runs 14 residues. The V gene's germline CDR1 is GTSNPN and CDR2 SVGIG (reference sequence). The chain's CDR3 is CAWGDREAGNTIYF. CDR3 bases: TGTGCCTGGGGGGACAGGGAAGCTGGAAACACCATATATTTT. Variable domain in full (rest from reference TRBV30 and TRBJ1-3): SQTIHQWPATLVQPVGSPLSLECTVEGTSNPNLYWYRQAAGRGLQLLFYSVGIGQISSEVPQNLSASRPQDRQFILSSKKLLLSDSGFYLCAWGDREAGNTIYFGEGSWLTVV.

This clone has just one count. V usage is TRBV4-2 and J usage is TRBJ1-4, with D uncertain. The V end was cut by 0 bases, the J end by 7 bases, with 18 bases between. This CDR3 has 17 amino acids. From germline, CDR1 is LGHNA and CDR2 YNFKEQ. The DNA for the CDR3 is TGTGCCAGCAGCCAAGATCCACGGGGAATACGCCCTGAAAAACTGTTTTTT. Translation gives CASSQDPRGIRPEKLFF.

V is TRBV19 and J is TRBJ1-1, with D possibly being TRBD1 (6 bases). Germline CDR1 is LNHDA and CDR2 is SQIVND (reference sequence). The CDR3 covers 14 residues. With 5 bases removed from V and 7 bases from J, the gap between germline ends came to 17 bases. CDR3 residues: CASSFNRVGGEAFF. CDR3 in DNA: TGTGCCAGTAGTTTCAACAGGGTCGGGGGTGAAGCTTTCTTT.

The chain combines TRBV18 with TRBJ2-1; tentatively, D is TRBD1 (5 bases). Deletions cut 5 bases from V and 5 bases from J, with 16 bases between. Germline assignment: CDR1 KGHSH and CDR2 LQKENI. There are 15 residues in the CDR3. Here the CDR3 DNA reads TGTGCCAGCTCAGCAGCCCTCACAGGTCACAATGAGCAGTTCTTC. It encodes CASSAALTGHNEQFF. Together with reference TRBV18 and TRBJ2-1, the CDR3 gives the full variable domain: NAGVMQNPRHLVRRRGQEARLRCSPMKGHSHVYWYRQLPEEGLKFMVYLQKENIIDESGMPKERFSAEFPKEGPSILRIQQVVRGDSAAYFCASSAALTGHNEQFFGPGTRLTVL.